This is a list of T cell receptor beta chains from one sample in a study of shared T cell receptors in the human thymus. Only in-frame clones appear in the TCRdb table, and some are missing; sequencing was by immunoSEQ multiplex PCR. The repertoire holds hundreds of thousands of clones, with about four fifths as singletons. This same sample was also taken into another study, of human thymus T cells.

The sample taken for sequencing was thymocytes. The source of these receptors is a boy under two years old with a congenital heart defect. The CDR3 runs from the conserved cysteine through the conserved F or W. The D gene is left open where the match is weak. Not every row has a clone size; where given, it reads once, few, many or a size class.

clone_size	d_call	j_call	v_call	cdr3_aa	cdr3_nt
NA	NA	TRBJ1-4	TRBV9	CASSTDRGGTTNEKLFF	TGTGCCAGCAGCACTGATCGGGGGGGCACAACTAATGAAAAACTGTTTTTT
NA	NA	TRBJ1-2	TRBV29-1	CSVPGITYGYTF	TGCAGCGTTCCCGGGATTACCTATGGCTACACCTTC
few	NA	TRBJ2-7	TRBV5-1	CASSFSRDRYEQYF	TGCGCCAGCAGCTTCAGCCGGGATAGGTACGAGCAGTACTTC
NA	NA	TRBJ2-2	TRBV15	CATSRAALPGTGELFF	TGTGCCACCAGCAGAGCGGCCTTACCGGGCACCGGGGAGCTGTTTTTT
NA	TRBD2	TRBJ2-7	TRBV7-6	CASSLRDSTLAGVYEQYF	TGTGCCAGCAGCTTGCGGGACTCTACTCTAGCGGGAGTGTACGAGCAGTACTTC
NA	NA	TRBJ1-1	TRBV11-2	CASRRAMNTEAFF	TGTGCCAGCAGGAGGGCCATGAACACTGAAGCTTTCTTT
NA	TRBD1	TRBJ1-1	TRBV6-5	CASSHEDRGSTEAFF	TGTGCCAGCAGTCACGAGGACAGGGGGAGCACTGAAGCTTTCTTT
NA	TRBD1	TRBJ1-1	TRBV7-9	CASSLGGGQGAKDDTEAFF	TGTGCCAGCAGCTTAGGAGGGGGACAGGGGGCAAAGGATGACACTGAAGCTTTCTTT
NA	TRBD1	TRBJ2-7	TRBV27	CASSPTGTGSYEQYF	TGTGCCAGCAGCCCCACCGGGACAGGGTCCTACGAGCAGTACTTC
NA	NA	TRBJ2-7	TRBV10-2	CASSESRGLNEQYF	TGCGCCAGCAGTGAATCCAGGGGCCTCAACGAGCAGTACTTC
NA	NA	TRBJ1-4	TRBV6-6	CASSYPKTTAGEKLFF	TGTGCCAGCAGTTACCCGAAGACCACGGCAGGTGAAAAACTGTTTTTT
few	NA	TRBJ1-1	TRBV14	CASSPQGSHTEAFF	TGTGCCAGCAGCCCCCAGGGGTCGCACACTGAAGCTTTCTTT
NA	TRBD2	TRBJ2-7	TRBV11-2	CASSSLAGPYEQYF	TGTGCCAGCAGCTCCCTAGCGGGGCCCTACGAGCAGTACTTC
NA	TRBD2	TRBJ2-7	TRBV10-2	CASSESKRETQKDEQYF	TGCGCCAGCAGTGAGTCAAAGCGGGAGACCCAAAAGGACGAGCAGTACTTC
NA	NA	TRBJ1-1	TRBV30	CACQGGLAFF	TGTGCCTGCCAAGGAGGGTTGGCTTTCTTT
NA	NA	TRBJ2-3	TRBV5-1	CASSLVPRDRRTDTQYF	TGCGCCAGCAGCTTGGTCCCCCGTGACAGACGCACAGATACGCAGTATTTT
NA	TRBD2	TRBJ2-7	TRBV2	CASTPGLVGEQYF	TGTGCCAGCACCCCGGGACTAGTAGGCGAGCAGTACTTC
NA	NA	TRBJ2-3	TRBV5-6	CASSLDGVSTDTQYF	TGTGCCAGCAGCTTGGACGGGGTTAGCACAGATACGCAGTATTTT
few	TRBD1	TRBJ2-2	TRBV28	CASSFPRDREGTGELFF	TGTGCCAGCAGTTTTCCCCGGGACAGGGAAGGCACCGGGGAGCTGTTTTTT
NA	NA	TRBJ2-5	TRBV20-1	CSAGSGETQYF	TGCAGTGCTGGGAGCGGAGAGACCCAGTACTTC
NA	TRBD2	TRBJ2-7	TRBV4-1	CASRPRETNYEQYF	TGCGCCAGCAGACCGCGGGAGACCAACTACGAGCAGTACTTC
few	NA	TRBJ2-7	TRBV6-5	CASSYSRAPSYEQYF	TGTGCCAGCAGTTACTCGAGAGCGCCATCCTACGAGCAGTACTTC
NA	TRBD1	TRBJ1-1	TRBV7-6	CASSKHRDRGQNTEAFF	TGTGCCAGCAGCAAACACCGGGACAGGGGGCAGAACACTGAAGCTTTCTTT
NA	NA	TRBJ1-2	TRBV7-2	CASSSRRVNGYTF	TGTGCCAGCAGCTCTCGGCGGGTGAATGGCTACACCTTC
few	TRBD2	TRBJ2-3	TRBV11-2	CASSLDLGGVDTQYF	TGTGCCAGCAGCTTAGATCTGGGGGGGGTAGATACGCAGTATTTT
NA	TRBD2	TRBJ2-2	TRBV7-9	CASSLPRTSGVPWPGELFF	TGTGCCAGCAGCTTACCTCGGACTAGCGGGGTACCTTGGCCCGGGGAGCTGTTTTTT
NA	TRBD2	TRBJ2-1	TRBV4-3	CASSQVGLAGGRSYNEQFF	TGCGCCAGCAGCCAAGTGGGGTTAGCGGGAGGGAGATCCTACAATGAGCAGTTCTTC
once	TRBD2	TRBJ2-1	TRBV28	CASSTEGRETYNEQFF	TGTGCCAGCAGTACCGAGGGGCGGGAGACCTACAATGAGCAGTTCTTC
NA	NA	TRBJ2-7	TRBV19	CASSRTGETSYEQYF	TGTGCCAGTAGTAGGACGGGAGAGACTTCCTACGAGCAGTACTTC
NA	NA	TRBJ2-4	TRBV4-2	CASSHGWRRAVAKNIQYF	TGTGCCAGCAGCCACGGGTGGCGGAGGGCCGTAGCCAAAAACATTCAGTACTTC
NA	TRBD2	TRBJ2-1	TRBV9	CASSARVAGGLVINEQFF	TGTGCCAGCAGCGCCCGGGTAGCGGGAGGCCTGGTTATAAATGAGCAGTTCTTC
NA	NA	TRBJ2-7	TRBV4-3	CASSQGRQIYEQYF	TGCGCCAGCAGCCAAGGGAGACAGATTTACGAGCAGTACTTC
NA	TRBD1	TRBJ1-5	TRBV13	CASSLPDREVLRPQHF	TGTGCCAGCAGCTTGCCGGACAGGGAGGTTTTGAGGCCCCAGCATTTT
NA	TRBD1	TRBJ1-2	TRBV14	CASSPGGQDMNYGYTF	TGTGCCAGCAGCCCAGGGGGGCAGGATATGAACTATGGCTACACCTTC
NA	NA	TRBJ2-7	TRBV2	CAGSPKWPPNRGQYF	TGTGCCGGGAGCCCCAAGTGGCCCCCTAATCGGGGGCAGTACTTC
NA	TRBD2	TRBJ2-7	TRBV5-4	CASSVGLAGVSEQYF	TGTGCCAGCAGCGTGGGACTAGCGGGAGTTTCCGAGCAGTACTTC
NA	TRBD1	TRBJ2-7	TRBV6-1	CASSLNRGLYEQYF	TGTGCCAGCAGTTTAAACAGGGGCCTCTACGAGCAGTACTTC
NA	NA	TRBJ2-1	TRBV4-3	CASSHAENEQFF	TGCGCCAGCAGCCATGCGGAGAATGAGCAGTTCTTC
NA	TRBD2	TRBJ2-7	TRBV9	CASSALPGTSGTYEQYF	TGTGCCAGCAGCGCCCTTCCCGGGACTAGCGGTACCTACGAGCAGTACTTC
few	NA	TRBJ1-2	TRBV2	CASSDVDRHFYGYTF	TGTGCCAGCAGTGACGTCGACAGGCATTTCTATGGCTACACCTTC
NA	NA	TRBJ1-1	TRBV4-1	CASSPQGNTEAFF	TGCGCCAGCAGCCCACAGGGGAACACTGAAGCTTTCTTT
NA	NA	TRBJ2-7	TRBV6-1	CASSECQGGEQYF	TGTGCCAGCAGTGAATGTCAGGGTGGGGAGCAGTACTTC
NA	TRBD2	TRBJ2-1	TRBV2	CASSNLAGVISNEQFF	TGTGCCAGCAGTAACTTAGCGGGGGTAATTTCCAATGAGCAGTTCTTC
NA	NA	TRBJ2-1	TRBV11-2	CASSLVDEQFF	TGTGCCAGCAGCCTAGTAGATGAGCAGTTCTTC
few	NA	TRBJ1-1	TRBV4-1	CASSRAPQGIHTEAFF	TGCGCCAGCAGCCGCGCCCCTCAGGGAATTCACACTGAAGCTTTCTTT
NA	NA	TRBJ2-5	TRBV14	CASSHRGETQYF	TGTGCCAGCAGCCACCGAGGAGAGACCCAGTACTTC
NA	NA	TRBJ2-1	TRBV14	CASSQDARGPSYNEQFF	TGTGCCAGCAGCCAAGATGCAAGGGGCCCTTCCTACAATGAGCAGTTCTTC